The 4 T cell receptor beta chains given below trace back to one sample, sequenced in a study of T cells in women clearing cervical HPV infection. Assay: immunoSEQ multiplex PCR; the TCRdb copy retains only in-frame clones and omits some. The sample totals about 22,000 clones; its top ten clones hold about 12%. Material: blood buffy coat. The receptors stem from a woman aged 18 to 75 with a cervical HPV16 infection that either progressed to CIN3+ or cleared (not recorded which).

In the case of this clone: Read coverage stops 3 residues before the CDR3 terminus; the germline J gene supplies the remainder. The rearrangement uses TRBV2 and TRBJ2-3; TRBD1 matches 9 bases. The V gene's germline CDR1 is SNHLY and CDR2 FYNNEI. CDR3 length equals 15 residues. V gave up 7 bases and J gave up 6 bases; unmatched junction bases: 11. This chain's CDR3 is CASIGTGIPEDTQYF. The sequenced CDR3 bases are TGTGCCAGCATTGGGACAGGGATTCCAGAGGATACG.

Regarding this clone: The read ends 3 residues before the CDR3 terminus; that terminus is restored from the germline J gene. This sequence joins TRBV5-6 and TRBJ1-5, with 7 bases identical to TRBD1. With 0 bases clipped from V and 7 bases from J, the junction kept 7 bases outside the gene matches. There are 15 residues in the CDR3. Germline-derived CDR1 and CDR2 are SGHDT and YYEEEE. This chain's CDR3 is CASSLGQGGWQPQHF. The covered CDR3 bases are TGTGCCAGCAGCTTGGGACAGGGAGGGTGGCAGCCC. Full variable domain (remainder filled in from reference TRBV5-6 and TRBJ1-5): DAGVTQSPTHLIKTRGQQVTLRCSPKSGHDTVSWYQQALGQGPQFIFQYYEEEERQRGNFPDRFSGHQFPNYSSELNVNALLLGDSALYLCASSLGQGGWQPQHFGDGTRLSIL.

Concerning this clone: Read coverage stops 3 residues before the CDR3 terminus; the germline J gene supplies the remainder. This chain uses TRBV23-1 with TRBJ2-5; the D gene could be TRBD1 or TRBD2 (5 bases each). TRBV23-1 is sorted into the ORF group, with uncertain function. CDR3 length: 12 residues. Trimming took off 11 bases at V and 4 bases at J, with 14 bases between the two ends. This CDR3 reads CARGQGRETQYF. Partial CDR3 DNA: TGCGCCCGAGGGCAGGGTCGAGAGACC.

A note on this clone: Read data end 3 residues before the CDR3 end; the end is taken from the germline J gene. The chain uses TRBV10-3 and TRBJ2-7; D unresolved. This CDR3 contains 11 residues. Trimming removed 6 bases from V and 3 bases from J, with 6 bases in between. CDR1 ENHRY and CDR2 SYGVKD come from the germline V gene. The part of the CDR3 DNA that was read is TGTGCCATCAGCTCTAACTACGAG. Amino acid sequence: CAISSNYE. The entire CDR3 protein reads CAISSNYEQYF.